These 2 T cell receptor beta chains came from one sample sequenced in a study of cytomegalovirus exposure and HLA in healthy donors. The PCR made use of 60 Vbeta and 13 Jbeta primers. Sequencing was performed with immunoSEQ multiplex PCR; in TCRdb, only in-frame clones are kept and a portion is missing. The sample holds about 150,000 clones, 70% to 80% seen once. Sequenced material: PBMCs. These receptors originate from a man younger than 45 in good health and CMV-seronegative.

The chain recombines TRBV28 with TRBJ1-2; maybe TRBD1 (6 bases). Trimming took 6 bases from V and 4 from J, leaving 15 bases between them. Germline V gene lookup returns CDR1 MDHEN and CDR2 SYDVKM. The CDR3 is made up of 14 amino acids. The CDR3 bases are TGTGCCAGCAGCTCGGCGGGGGGCTTCTATGGCTACACCTTC. Translation: CASSSAGGFYGYTF.

The genes are TRBV7-9 and TRBJ1-4, with 7 bases that match TRBD1. Germline loops: CDR1 SEHNR, CDR2 FQNEAQ (reference sequence). This CDR3 region has 13 residues. Trimming removed 1 base from V and 8 bases from J; junction bases left unmatched: 1. The CDR3 protein is CASSLGRGEKLFF. CDR3 in DNA: TGTGCCAGCAGCTTAGGCAGGGGGGAAAAACTGTTTTTT. Using reference TRBV7-9 and TRBJ1-4 for the parts outside the CDR3, the full variable domain is DTGVSQNPRHKITKRGQNVTFRCDPISEHNRLYWYRQTLGQGPEFLTYFQNEAQLEKSRLLSDRFSAERPKGSFSTLEIQRTEQGDSAMYLCASSLGRGEKLFFGSGTQLSVL.